This T cell receptor (beta chain) stems from a study of breast tumors, draining lymph nodes, adjacent tissues. The CDR3 runs to 16 residues. V was pared by 3 bases and J by 2 bases, with 10 bases between. Germline V gives CDR1 KGHDR, CDR2 SFDVKD. Study conclusions and caveats: Tumor T cell lymph node origin was a supported hypothesis, not proven. Luminal-like breast cancer showed significantly greater tumor-nontumor repertoire similarity than basal-like breast cancer did. Tumors had less TCR diversity than lymph nodes, more than nontumor tissue.

TCRdb reprocessed the multiplex PCR reads with MiXCR, giving one entry per CDR3 protein. The sample includes 100,000 to 150,000 distinct CDR3 sequences, 20% to 25% of them seen just once. Worth noting for this clonotype: Antigen unknown.

The lymph nodes were axillary draining lymph nodes from breast cancer patients. Material: axillary lymph node tissue. This clonotype originated in a female donor with breast cancer. Some clones in this sample may be carry-over from other donors' samples. This chain connects TRBV24-1 to TRBJ2-6; a weak D match, TRBD1 (5 bases). The CDR3 sequence: CATSDTQGAGANVLTF. The CDR3 DNA reads TGTGCCACCAGTGATACCCAGGGCGCTGGGGCCAACGTCCTGACTTTC.